Listed below are T cell receptor beta chains from one sample, sequenced in a study of blood T cell repertoires in COVID-19. Here immunoSEQ multiplex PCR was the method, and the copy in TCRdb shows in-frame clones only, minus some. The sample carries 200,000 to 300,000 clones, 75% to 90% recorded once. The material sequenced was PBMCs or T cells enriched from blood (not recorded which). Receptor source: a woman in her thirties or forties who had been exposed to COVID-19. Each CDR3 is given with its conserved first and last residue. Each record gives: CDR3 protein, CDR3 DNA, V gene, J gene, CDR3 length, D gene, clone size. A D gene is named only where the DNA matches it firmly. Expanded clones get a size class; other rows say once, few or many, or leave the size out.

CDR3 protein: CASSQDAASGPRRKTQYF
CDR3 DNA: TGTGCCAGCAGCCAAGATGCGGCTAGCGGTCCCCGGCGGAAGACCCAGTACTTC
V gene: TRBV14
J gene: TRBJ2-5
CDR3 length: 18
D gene: TRBD2
clone size: few

CDR3 protein: CASSHGDRDNQPQHF
CDR3 DNA: TGCGCCAGCAGCCATGGGGACAGGGACAATCAGCCCCAGCATTTT
V gene: TRBV4-1
J gene: TRBJ1-5
CDR3 length: 15
D gene: TRBD1
clone size: once

CDR3 protein: CAISEEGMNTEAFF
CDR3 DNA: TGTGCCATCAGTGAGGAGGGAATGAACACTGAAGCTTTCTTT
V gene: TRBV10-3
J gene: TRBJ1-1
CDR3 length: 14
D gene: -
clone size: once

CDR3 protein: CASSSTGNTEAFF
CDR3 DNA: TGTGCCAGCAGTTCAACAGGGAACACTGAAGCTTTCTTT
V gene: TRBV12-3/TRBV12-4
J gene: TRBJ1-1
CDR3 length: 13
D gene: -
clone size: once

CDR3 protein: CASSILGGYTF
CDR3 DNA: TGTGCCAGTAGTATACTGGGCGGCTACACCTTC
V gene: TRBV19
J gene: TRBJ1-2
CDR3 length: 11
D gene: -
clone size: -

CDR3 protein: CASSEGVAYNSPLHF
CDR3 DNA: TGCGCCAGCAGTGAGGGAGTCGCTTATAATTCACCCCTCCACTTT
V gene: TRBV10-2
J gene: TRBJ1-6
CDR3 length: 15
D gene: -
clone size: -

CDR3 protein: CASSDPPGTGSSEAFF
CDR3 DNA: TGTGCCAGCAGTGACCCTCCCGGGACAGGGAGCAGTGAAGCTTTCTTT
V gene: TRBV25-1
J gene: TRBJ1-1
CDR3 length: 16
D gene: TRBD1
clone size: -

CDR3 protein: CASSLLDTTYEQYF
CDR3 DNA: TGTGCCAGCAGCTTACTGGACACCACCTACGAGCAGTACTTC
V gene: TRBV13
J gene: TRBJ2-7
CDR3 length: 14
D gene: -
clone size: -

CDR3 protein: CASSYGQDTDTQYF
CDR3 DNA: TGTGCCAGCAGTTACGGGCAAGACACAGATACGCAGTATTTT
V gene: TRBV6-5
J gene: TRBJ2-3
CDR3 length: 14
D gene: -
clone size: -

CDR3 protein: CASSQTGGVVNTIYF
CDR3 DNA: TGTGCCAGTAGTCAGACTGGGGGCGTCGTTAACACCATATATTTT
V gene: TRBV19
J gene: TRBJ1-3
CDR3 length: 15
D gene: -
clone size: -

CDR3 protein: CASSSNSRGRSNQPQHF
CDR3 DNA: TGTGCCAGCAGCTCTAATTCCAGGGGGAGGAGCAATCAGCCCCAGCATTTT
V gene: TRBV5-6
J gene: TRBJ1-5
CDR3 length: 17
D gene: TRBD1
clone size: -

CDR3 protein: CASSQGRQGSQPQHF
CDR3 DNA: TGCGCCAGCAGCCAAGGCCGACAGGGGAGTCAGCCCCAGCATTTT
V gene: TRBV4-1
J gene: TRBJ1-5
CDR3 length: 15
D gene: TRBD1
clone size: -

CDR3 protein: CASGQEGGNQPQHF
CDR3 DNA: TGTGCCAGTGGACAGGAGGGAGGCAATCAGCCCCAGCATTTT
V gene: TRBV2
J gene: TRBJ1-5
CDR3 length: 14
D gene: TRBD1
clone size: -

CDR3 protein: CASSPSGGAWPQPQHF
CDR3 DNA: TGTGCCAGCAGTCCCTCGGGGGGCGCATGGCCTCAGCCCCAGCATTTT
V gene: TRBV27
J gene: TRBJ1-5
CDR3 length: 16
D gene: -
clone size: -

CDR3 protein: CASSRPMYSDTEAFF
CDR3 DNA: TGTGCCAGTAGCCGCCCCATGTATTCGGACACTGAAGCTTTCTTT
V gene: TRBV19
J gene: TRBJ1-1
CDR3 length: 15
D gene: -
clone size: -

CDR3 protein: CASSPRRKTGREETQYF
CDR3 DNA: TGTGCCAGCAGCCCGCGTCGTAAGACAGGGAGAGAAGAGACCCAGTACTTC
V gene: TRBV7-2
J gene: TRBJ2-5
CDR3 length: 17
D gene: TRBD1
clone size: once

CDR3 protein: CASSWGGSVLSGNTIYF
CDR3 DNA: TGTGCCAGCAGTTGGGGGGGATCGGTCCTCTCTGGAAACACCATATATTTT
V gene: TRBV28
J gene: TRBJ1-3
CDR3 length: 17
D gene: -
clone size: -

CDR3 protein: CASSPLAGGVLGQETQYF
CDR3 DNA: TGTGCCAGCAGCCCCCTAGCGGGGGGAGTTCTTGGCCAAGAGACCCAGTACTTC
V gene: TRBV6-2/TRBV6-3
J gene: TRBJ2-5
CDR3 length: 18
D gene: TRBD2
clone size: -

CDR3 protein: CASSMGQIYGYTF
CDR3 DNA: TGTGCCAGCAGTATGGGACAGATATATGGCTACACCTTC
V gene: TRBV2
J gene: TRBJ1-2
CDR3 length: 13
D gene: TRBD1
clone size: -

CDR3 protein: CASSDQVTEAFF
CDR3 DNA: TGTGCCAGCAGTGATCAGGTGACTGAAGCTTTCTTT
V gene: TRBV25-1
J gene: TRBJ1-1
CDR3 length: 12
D gene: -
clone size: -

CDR3 protein: CASSRGGQVANYGYTF
CDR3 DNA: TGTGCCAGCAGCCGCGGAGGACAGGTGGCTAACTATGGCTACACCTTC
V gene: TRBV4-2
J gene: TRBJ1-2
CDR3 length: 16
D gene: TRBD1
clone size: -

CDR3 protein: CASSLTGEIGTYSNQPQHF
CDR3 DNA: TGTGCCAGCAGTTTAACCGGGGAAATAGGGACTTATAGCAATCAGCCCCAGCATTTT
V gene: TRBV28
J gene: TRBJ1-5
CDR3 length: 19
D gene: -
clone size: once

CDR3 protein: CSAGLAGIYNEQFF
CDR3 DNA: TGCAGCGCCGGACTAGCGGGAATTTACAATGAGCAGTTCTTC
V gene: TRBV29-1
J gene: TRBJ2-1
CDR3 length: 14
D gene: TRBD2
clone size: -

CDR3 protein: CASSPGQSYGYTF
CDR3 DNA: TGTGCCAGCAGCCCGGGACAGAGCTATGGCTACACCTTC
V gene: TRBV5-6
J gene: TRBJ1-2
CDR3 length: 13
D gene: TRBD1
clone size: -

CDR3 protein: CASSSLTTRYEQYF
CDR3 DNA: TGTGCCAGCAGTTCCCTCACGACTAGATACGAGCAGTACTTC
V gene: TRBV27
J gene: TRBJ2-7
CDR3 length: 14
D gene: -
clone size: few

CDR3 protein: CASRGDRWPQHF
CDR3 DNA: TGTGCCAGCCGCGGCGATAGGTGGCCCCAGCATTTT
V gene: TRBV12-3/TRBV12-4
J gene: TRBJ1-5
CDR3 length: 12
D gene: -
clone size: once

CDR3 protein: CASSPGGSNEKLFF
CDR3 DNA: TGTGCCAGCAGCCCAGGGGGTTCCAATGAAAAACTGTTTTTT
V gene: TRBV4-2
J gene: TRBJ1-4
CDR3 length: 14
D gene: TRBD1
clone size: once

CDR3 protein: CATSRDKGRAGGTDTQYF
CDR3 DNA: TGTGCCACCAGCAGAGATAAGGGTAGAGCGGGGGGCACAGATACGCAGTATTTT
V gene: TRBV15
J gene: TRBJ2-3
CDR3 length: 18
D gene: TRBD2
clone size: few

CDR3 protein: CASSEAGGAAGELFF
CDR3 DNA: TGCGCCAGCAGTGAGGCGGGGGGGGCGGCCGGGGAGCTGTTTTTT
V gene: TRBV10-2
J gene: TRBJ2-2
CDR3 length: 15
D gene: TRBD2
clone size: -

CDR3 protein: CASGTGGSEQFF
CDR3 DNA: TGTGCCAGCGGGACAGGGGGCTCTGAGCAGTTCTTC
V gene: TRBV12-3/TRBV12-4
J gene: TRBJ2-1
CDR3 length: 12
D gene: TRBD1
clone size: -

CDR3 protein: CASAYGQGDEKLFF
CDR3 DNA: TGTGCCAGTGCTTATGGGCAGGGTGATGAAAAACTGTTTTTT
V gene: TRBV19
J gene: TRBJ1-4
CDR3 length: 14
D gene: -
clone size: -

CDR3 protein: CASSQVLGQDYGYTF
CDR3 DNA: TGCGCCAGCAGCCAAGTTCTGGGGCAGGACTATGGCTACACCTTC
V gene: TRBV4-3
J gene: TRBJ1-2
CDR3 length: 15
D gene: -
clone size: -

CDR3 protein: CASSYLGGPYEQYF
CDR3 DNA: TGTGCCAGCAGTTACCTGGGGGGGCCCTACGAGCAGTACTTC
V gene: TRBV6-2/TRBV6-3
J gene: TRBJ2-7
CDR3 length: 14
D gene: -
clone size: once

CDR3 protein: CASSSETRFPSSYEQYF
CDR3 DNA: TGTGCCAGCAGTTCCGAAACCAGGTTTCCGAGCTCCTACGAGCAGTACTTC
V gene: TRBV28
J gene: TRBJ2-7
CDR3 length: 17
D gene: -
clone size: -

CDR3 protein: CAWSVQGNQPQHF
CDR3 DNA: TGTGCCTGGAGTGTACAGGGAAATCAGCCCCAGCATTTT
V gene: TRBV30
J gene: TRBJ1-5
CDR3 length: 13
D gene: -
clone size: -

CDR3 protein: CASSQGAFDTGSSYNSPLHF
CDR3 DNA: TGCGCCAGCAGCCAAGGGGCGTTCGACACGGGGAGCTCCTATAATTCACCCCTCCACTTT
V gene: TRBV4-3
J gene: TRBJ1-6
CDR3 length: 20
D gene: -
clone size: -

CDR3 protein: CASSLAGQIYGYTF
CDR3 DNA: TGTGCCAGCAGCTTAGCGGGGCAGATCTATGGCTACACCTTC
V gene: TRBV7-9
J gene: TRBJ1-2
CDR3 length: 14
D gene: -
clone size: once

CDR3 protein: CASSLGPRGTDNEKLFF
CDR3 DNA: TGTGCCAGCAGTTTGGGCCCTAGAGGGACAGATAATGAAAAACTGTTTTTT
V gene: TRBV28
J gene: TRBJ1-4
CDR3 length: 17
D gene: TRBD1
clone size: -

CDR3 protein: CASSSPQGGNPYNEQFF
CDR3 DNA: TGTGCCAGCAGCTCACCGCAGGGGGGCAACCCTTACAATGAGCAGTTCTTC
V gene: TRBV7-2
J gene: TRBJ2-1
CDR3 length: 17
D gene: -
clone size: -